This T cell receptor beta chain was found in a study of cytomegalovirus exposure and HLA in healthy donors. Study background: Earlier sequencing of 200 million or so T cells yielded nearly 120 million unique TCR beta sequences.

Broader study findings: Productive status was seen about 90% or about 30% of the time for most TCR beta V segments in an earlier analysis. The authors judged a highly shared variant cluster likely a sequencing artifact.

The study ran its PCR with 60 Vbeta and 13 Jbeta primers. Sequenced by immunoSEQ multiplex PCR; TCRdb stores in-frame clones only, minus some. The data hold 55,000 or so clones, with roughly 80% observed a single time. Though nominally healthy at sampling, donors likely had unrecorded immune exposures. Worth noting for this clone: Its antigen is unidentified.

The CDR3 sequence is 19 residues long. Sequencing was done on a sample of PBMCs. The TCR originated in a man aged 25-45 years in good health and CMV-seronegative. The rearrangement joins TRBV12-2 to TRBJ1-6; no DNA check was done on the table's D call, TRBD1. TRBV12-2 is given as a pseudogene. CDR3 loop: CASRLVGATGGSLNSPLHF. CDR3 bases: TGTGCAAGTCGCTTAGTGGGTGCGACAGGGGGCTCCCTTAATTCACCCCTCCACTTT.